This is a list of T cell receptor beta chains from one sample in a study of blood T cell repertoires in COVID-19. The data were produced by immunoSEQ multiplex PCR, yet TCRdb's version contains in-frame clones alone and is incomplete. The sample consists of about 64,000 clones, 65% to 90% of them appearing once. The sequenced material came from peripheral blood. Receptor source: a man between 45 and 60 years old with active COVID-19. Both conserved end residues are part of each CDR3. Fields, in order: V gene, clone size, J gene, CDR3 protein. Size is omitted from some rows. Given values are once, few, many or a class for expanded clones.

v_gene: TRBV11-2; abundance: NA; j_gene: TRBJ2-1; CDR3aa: CASSLEGRPYNEQFF
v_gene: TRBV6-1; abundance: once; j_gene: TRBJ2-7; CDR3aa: CASSDFREQYF
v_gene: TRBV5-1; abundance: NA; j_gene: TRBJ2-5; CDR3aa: CASAGVPPGLNNQETQYF
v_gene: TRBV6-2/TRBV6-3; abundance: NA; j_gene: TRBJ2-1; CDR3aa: CASSYSGLAGPRSYNEQFF
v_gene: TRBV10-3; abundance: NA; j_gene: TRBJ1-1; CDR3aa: CAISDYGTALPEAFF
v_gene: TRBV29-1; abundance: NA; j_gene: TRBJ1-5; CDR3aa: CSVGQGGNQPQHF
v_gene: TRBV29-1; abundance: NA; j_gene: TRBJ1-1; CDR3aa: CSVSFPLTGGSFF
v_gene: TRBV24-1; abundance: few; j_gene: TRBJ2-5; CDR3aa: CATSDLRFAGEETQYF
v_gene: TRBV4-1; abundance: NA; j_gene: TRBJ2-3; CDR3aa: CASSQETGTGRGTQYF
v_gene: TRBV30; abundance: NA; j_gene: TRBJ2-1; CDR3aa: CAWSDPGTSGYNEQFF
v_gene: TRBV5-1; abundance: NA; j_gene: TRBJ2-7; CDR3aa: CASSDRVSSYEQYF
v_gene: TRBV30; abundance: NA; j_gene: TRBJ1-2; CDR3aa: CAWSSGSSTYGYTF
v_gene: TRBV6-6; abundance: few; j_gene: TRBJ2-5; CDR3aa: CASSYLVSGGVETQYF
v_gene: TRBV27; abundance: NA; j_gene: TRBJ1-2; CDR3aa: CASSPRQGLEGYTF
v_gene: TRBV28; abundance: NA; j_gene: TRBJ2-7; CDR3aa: CASSSGLAPPYEQYF
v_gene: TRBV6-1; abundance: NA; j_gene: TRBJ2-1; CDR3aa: CASSDTSGSSDEQFF
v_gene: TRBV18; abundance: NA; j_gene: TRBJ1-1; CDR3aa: CASSPRDSNTEAFF
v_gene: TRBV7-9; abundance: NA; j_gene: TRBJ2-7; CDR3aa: CASSLEGSGGRPYEQYF
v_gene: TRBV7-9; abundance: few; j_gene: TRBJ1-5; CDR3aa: CASSPIGAGGAQHF
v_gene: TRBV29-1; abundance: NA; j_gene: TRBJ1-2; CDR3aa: CSVEGGLYGYTF
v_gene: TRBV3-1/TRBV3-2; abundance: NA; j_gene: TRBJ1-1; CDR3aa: CASSKDSQGAEAFF
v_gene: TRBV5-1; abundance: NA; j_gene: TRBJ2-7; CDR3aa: CASSLDEALYF
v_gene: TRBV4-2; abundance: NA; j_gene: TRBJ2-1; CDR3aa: CASSHASGTSGSSEQFF
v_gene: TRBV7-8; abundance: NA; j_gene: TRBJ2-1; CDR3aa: CASSSRRVRALNEQFF
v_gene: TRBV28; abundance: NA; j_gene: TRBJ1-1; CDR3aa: CASRQGGDSGNTEAFF